Listed here is a single TCR beta chain. What it binds is unknown. Assay used: immunoSEQ multiplex PCR; TCRdb lists only in-frame clones, some missing. This sample carries around 26,000 clones, approximately 78% of them seen once, and the ten largest clones take about a sixth. This CDR3 region has 13 residues. Looked up from germline, CDR1 is SQVTM and CDR2 is ANQGSEA. V gave up 7 bases and J gave up 8 bases; unmatched junction bases: 12. This entry comes from a study of a mutant IDH1 vaccine in newly diagnosed glioma. Study-wide context: Previous treatment comprised radiotherapy, temozolomide, or both, mostly both.

Time point reported: week 23, last vaccination. Alongside topical imiquimod, each dose of vaccine comprised 300 ug of mutant IDH1 20-mer peptide. The V call is TRBV29-1, the J call TRBJ1-2; 8 nucleotides align to TRBD1. The sample in question was PBMCs, obtained from a glioma patient whose treatment included an IDH1 peptide vaccine. The clonotype originates from a woman aged 25 to 45 with glioma. CDR3 nucleotides: TGCAGCGGGAGGACAGGGAGGTCTGGCGGCTACACCTTC. Encoded protein: CSGRTGRSGGYTF.